Listed below are T cell receptor beta chains from one sample, sequenced in a study of regulatory T cells in long-lasting Graves disease. TCRdb called the multiplex PCR reads again in MiXCR, with one record for every CDR3 protein. The table lists about 440,000 distinct CDR3 sequences, under 15% of them singletons. These data also formed part of another study, on T cells in Graves' hyperthyroidism and ophthalmopathy.

The material sequenced was peripheral blood mononuclear cells (PBMCs), taken at new diagnosis, from a patient treated with antithyroid drugs. The origin of the receptors is a woman aged 30 to 39 with Graves disease. Both conserved end residues are part of each CDR3. The order of the fields is J gene, V gene, D gene, clone size, CDR3 DNA, CDR3 protein. D genes are given only for firm matches. Some rows mark clone size as missing; the rest say once, few, many or name a class of expanded clone.

TRBJ1-2 | TRBV11-2 | TRBD1 | many | TGTGCCAGCAGCTTAGGACAGGGGCCCAACTATGGCTACACCTTC | CASSLGQGPNYGYTF
TRBJ2-1 | TRBV7-8 | TRBD2 | . | TGTGCCAGCAGCTCCCCCCTTCGAGGAACTAGCGGGAGACTTTACAATGAGCAGTTCTTC | CASSSPLRGTSGRLYNEQFF
TRBJ2-2 | TRBV18 | . | many | TGTGCCAGCTCACCGATTACCGGAGAAACCGGGGAGCTGTTTTTT | CASSPITGETGELFF
TRBJ1-2 | TRBV20-1 | TRBD1 | . | TGCAGTGCTAGAGTCGGACAGGCGAGCGGCTACACCTTC | CSARVGQASGYTF
TRBJ1-1 | TRBV20-1 | TRBD1 | many | TGCAGTGCTATCCCCTACAGGGGGGAGAGCACTGAAGCTTTCTTT | CSAIPYRGESTEAFF
TRBJ2-5 | TRBV5-8 | . | many | TGTGCCAGCAGCTTTCGAGGGCCCCTACAAGAGACCCAGTACTTC | CASSFRGPLQETQYF
TRBJ2-3 | TRBV7-9 | TRBD1 | many | TGTGCCAGCAGCTTAGAAGTACTACGGGACAGGGCAGATACGCAGTATTTT | CASSLEVLRDRADTQYF
TRBJ1-1 | TRBV30 | TRBD1 | few | TGTGCCTGGAGCGTACAGGGGACTGAAGCTTTCTTT | CAWSVQGTEAFF
TRBJ1-1 | TRBV5-8 | . | many | TGTGCCAGCAGCTTGGGCAGGGGCCAACACACTGAAGCTTTCTTT | CASSLGRGQHTEAFF
TRBJ2-1 | TRBV5-1 | . | many | TGCGCCAGCAGCTTTGGGACCTCTCCTCTATCTTACAATGAGCAGTTCTTC | CASSFGTSPLSYNEQFF
TRBJ1-2 | TRBV6-1 | . | few | TGTGCCAGCAGTCCCCAGGGCAGGAGGCACTATGGCTACACCTTC | CASSPQGRRHYGYTF
TRBJ2-1 | TRBV20-1 | . | few | TGCAGTGCTAATAAGAGGCCCTTCAATGAGCAGTTCTTC | CSANKRPFNEQFF
TRBJ2-1 | TRBV4-2 | TRBD2 | . | TGTGCCAGCAGCCAAGAACTCTATAGCGGGAGTCTCAACAATGAGCAGTTCTTC | CASSQELYSGSLNNEQFF
TRBJ2-7 | TRBV14 | TRBD2 | . | TGTGCCAGCAGCCAGAGCGGGGGAAGCTCCTACGAGCAGTACTTC | CASSQSGGSSYEQYF
TRBJ1-5 | TRBV2 | TRBD1 | many | TGTGCCAGCAGAGAACAGGGGGCAGGTCAGCCCCAGCATTTT | CASREQGAGQPQHF
TRBJ2-1 | TRBV9 | . | many | TGTGCCAGCAGCGTAGTCTACAATGAGCAGTTCTTC | CASSVVYNEQFF
TRBJ2-1 | TRBV20-1 | . | few | TGCAGTGCAAACATCGGCGTTGAGCAGTTCTTC | CSANIGVEQFF
TRBJ2-3 | TRBV5-1 | TRBD2 | many | TGCGCCAGCAGCCTAAACTTAGCGGGAGCCACAGATACGCAGTATTTT | CASSLNLAGATDTQYF
TRBJ2-1 | TRBV28 | . | . | TGTGCCAGCAGTTTATGGGTGGGGGGAGGAGGGGATGAGCAGTTCTTC | CASSLWVGGGGDEQFF
TRBJ1-1 | TRBV3-1 | TRBD1 | many | TGTGCCAGCAGCATCCGGGACAGGGGTACTGAAGCTTTCTTT | CASSIRDRGTEAFF
TRBJ2-5 | TRBV29-1 | . | few | TGCAGCGTTGAAGACTTCGAGACCCAGTACTTC | CSVEDFETQYF
TRBJ2-7 | TRBV2 | TRBD1 | many | TGTGCCAGCAGTGAGACAGGGTACGAGCAGTACTTC | CASSETGYEQYF
TRBJ2-7 | TRBV12-3/TRBV12-4 | TRBD1 | . | TGTGCCAGCACCCGACAGGGCGCTCGCGGCGAGCAGTACTTC | CASTRQGARGEQYF
TRBJ1-1 | TRBV12-5 | . | many | TGTGCTAGTGGCATAGAGGACACTGAAGCTTTCTTT | CASGIEDTEAFF
TRBJ2-4 | TRBV6-1 | . | many | TGTGCCAGCAGCGTGACCCAGCTGGGCATTCAGTACTTC | CASSVTQLGIQYF